The clone carrying this TCR beta chain showed up just a few times. Its specificity is not known. The sample carries other DNA sequences with the same CDR3. This sample was taken from a study of cytomegalovirus exposure and HLA in healthy donors. Germline CDR1 is SGHDN and CDR2 is FVKESK. This CDR3 spans 12 amino acids. V was trimmed by 1 base and J by 6 bases, leaving 6 bases between them. Findings of the study overall: A later analysis appeared to link common viral pathogens to several of the most significant clusters. Among immune exposure information, only CMV serostatus was available.

Both 60 Vbeta primers and 13 Jbeta primers went into the PCR. Libraries were prepared by immunoSEQ multiplex PCR; TCRdb keeps only in-frame clonotypes and omits some of them. This sample has 150,000 to 200,000 clones, with 80% to 90% found just once. The TCR originated in a woman under 30 in good health and CMV-seronegative. The source material was PBMCs. The chain uses TRBV14 and TRBJ1-2; no reliable D call. CDR3 sequence reads: CASSQGGHGYTF. CDR3 nucleotide sequence: TGTGCCAGCAGCCAAGGTGGGCATGGCTACACCTTC.